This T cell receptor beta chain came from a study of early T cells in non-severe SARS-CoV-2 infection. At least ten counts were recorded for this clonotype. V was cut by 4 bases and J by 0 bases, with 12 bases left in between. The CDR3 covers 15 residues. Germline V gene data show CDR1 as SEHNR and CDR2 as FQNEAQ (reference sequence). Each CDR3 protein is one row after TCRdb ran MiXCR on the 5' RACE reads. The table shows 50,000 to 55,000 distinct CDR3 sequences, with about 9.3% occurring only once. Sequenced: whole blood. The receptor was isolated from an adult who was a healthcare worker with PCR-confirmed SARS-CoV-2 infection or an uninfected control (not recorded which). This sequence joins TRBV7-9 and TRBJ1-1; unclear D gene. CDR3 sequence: CASSYLDTMNTEAFF. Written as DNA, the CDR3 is TGTGCCAGCAGCTACCTCGACACCATGAACACTGAAGCTTTCTTT.